Below, 14 T cell receptor beta chains from the same sample are listed, as sequenced in a study of T cell changes during pregnancy in multiple sclerosis. TCRdb's copy holds only in-frame clones and misses some; the assay was immunoSEQ multiplex PCR. This table holds 50,000 to 60,000 clones, 91% found once. The material sequenced was peripheral blood, taken after pregnancy. Receptor source: a female donor in good health, enrolled as a control in a pregnancy study.

This clone was seen a few times. This chain connects TRBV7-9 to TRBJ1-1; no firm D call. Between the trimmed V and J ends, which lost 2 bases and 2 bases, there was a span of 6 bases. The length of the CDR3 is 13 residues. Per germline, CDR1 SEHNR and CDR2 FQNEAQ (reference sequence). The CDR3 spells CASSLTVNTEAFF. As DNA, the CDR3 is TGTGCCAGCAGCTTAACGGTAAACACTGAAGCTTTCTTT.

The V call is TRBV6-5, the J call TRBJ1-3; D is uncertain. The germline gives CDR1 MNHEY, CDR2 SVGAGI. The CDR3 is 15 amino acids. Trimming left V 6 bases short and J 1 base short, with 13 bases between. This CDR3 is CASRLGPGSGNTIYF. The CDR3 DNA follows: TGTGCCAGCAGACTAGGTCCTGGGTCTGGAAACACCATATATTTT.

The CDR3 DNA reads TGTGCCAGCAACCCTTCAGGACACTCTGGAAACACCATATATTTT. This gives the protein CASNPSGHSGNTIYF. This chain links TRBV2 with TRBJ1-3; the D gene is possibly TRBD1 (5 bases). Between the trimmed V and J ends, which lost 7 bases and 0 bases, there was a span of 13 bases. The CDR3 totals 15 residues. Germline CDR1 reads SNHLY; CDR2 reads FYNNEI.

With respect to this clone: One end of the junction varies from germline; a read error may be responsible. The V and J genes are TRBV28 and TRBJ1-6; D possibly corresponds to TRBD1 (6 bases). The CDR3 contains 15 residues. Germline V gene lookup returns CDR1 MDHEN and CDR2 SYDVKM. The DNA for the CDR3 is TGTGGCAGCGGGGGCCCGGGGACCTATAATTCACCCCTCCACTTT. Encoded protein: CGSGGPGTYNSPLHF.

The genes are TRBV11-2 and TRBJ2-1; 9 nucleotides match TRBD2. CDR1 is SGHAT, CDR2 FQNNGV, per germline. After removal of 4 bases from V and 4 bases from J, the junction contained 8 bases not matched to a gene. This CDR3 region has 16 residues. The CDR3 protein is CASSSSRTSDYNEQFF. In DNA, the CDR3 is TGTGCCAGCAGCTCTTCCCGGACTAGCGATTACAATGAGCAGTTCTTC.

The V call is TRBV9, the J call TRBJ2-2; the match to TRBD1 covers 9 bases. The length of the CDR3 is 15 residues. V lost 1 base to trimming and J lost 6 bases; unmatched junction nucleotides: 4. Germline-derived CDR1 and CDR2 are SGDLS and YYNGEE. The CDR3 is CASSVSGQGAGELFF. CDR3 bases: TGTGCCAGCAGCGTATCGGGACAGGGAGCCGGGGAGCTGTTTTTT.

This chain connects TRBV14 to TRBJ2-7, with TRBD1 identical over 7 bases. From germline, CDR1 is SGHDN and CDR2 FVKESK. After removal of 7 bases from V and 5 bases from J, the junction contained 11 bases not matched to a gene. CDR3 size: 14 residues. DNA of the CDR3: TGTGCCAGCAAAAACGACGAGGGGGCCAACGAGCAGTACTTC. Its protein is CASKNDEGANEQYF.

This rearrangement joins TRBV5-1 to TRBJ2-3; D gene ambiguous. Germline V gene sequence: CDR1 SGHRS, CDR2 YFSETQ. The CDR3 length is 12 residues. Deletions cut 0 bases from V and 6 bases from J, with 5 bases between. For the CDR3, the DNA is TGCGCCAGCAGCTTGGCGGGTGATACGCAGTATTTT. Its protein is CASSLAGDTQYF. The whole variable domain, remainder taken from reference TRBV5-1 and TRBJ2-3, is KAGVTQTPRYLIKTRGQQVTLSCSPISGHRSVSWYQQTPGQGLQFLFEYFSETQRNKGNFPGRFSGRQFSNSRSEMNVSTLELGDSALYLCASSLAGDTQYFGPGTRLTVL.

J is TRBJ2-5 and V is TRBV7-3; 9 nucleotides agree with TRBD2. V shed 4 bases, J shed 1 base, and the junction held 7 bases outside the gene matches. Germline V gives CDR1 SGHTA, CDR2 FQGTGA. CDR3 length: 16 amino acids. The CDR3 DNA reads as TGTGCCAGCAGCTCTAGCGGGGAGGCACCCCAAGAGACCCAGTACTTC. It encodes CASSSSGEAPQETQYF. Looking up the rest from reference TRBV7-3 and TRBJ2-5 gives the full variable domain: GAGVSQTPSNKVTEKGKYVELRCDPISGHTALYWYRQSLGQGPEFLIYFQGTGAADDSGLPNDRFFAVRPEGSVSTLKIQRTERGDSAVYLCASSSSGEAPQETQYFGPGTRLLVL.

The V and J genes are TRBV15 and TRBJ1-1; TRBD1 aligns across 9 bases. In germline, CDR1 is LNHNV, CDR2 YYDKDF (reference sequence). This CDR3 is built from 17 residues. Trimming removed 4 bases from V and 0 bases from J; junction bases left unmatched: 9. Written as DNA, the CDR3 is TGTGCCACCAGCATTCCGGACAGGGGCCTAATGAACACTGAAGCTTTCTTT. This sequence encodes CATSIPDRGLMNTEAFF.

The genes are TRBV10-2 and TRBJ2-7, with TRBD2 as a possible D gene (6 bases). Trimming cost V 5 bases and J 7 bases, with 18 bases left between them. The CDR3 consists of 14 residues. CDR1 and CDR2 (germline): WSHSY, SAAADI. The chain's CDR3 is CASSSRDLPLEQYF. For the CDR3, the DNA is TGCGCCAGCAGTTCCCGGGACTTGCCCTTGGAGCAGTACTTC.

V gene TRBV29-1 combines with J gene TRBJ1-1; TRBD1 agrees at 8 bases. The CDR3 consists of 13 residues. Germline CDR1 reads SQVTM; CDR2 reads ANQGSEA. The trim removed 7 bases at V and 1 base at J, leaving 5 bases unmatched. This chain's CDR3 is CSGGQGGNTEAFF. The CDR3 nucleotides read TGCAGCGGTGGACAGGGCGGGAACACTGAAGCTTTCTTT.

This rearrangement joins TRBV6-1 to TRBJ1-2; the D gene is possibly TRBD1 (6 bases). The V end was cut by 6 bases, the J end by 4 bases, with 12 bases between. The germline gives CDR1 MNHNS, CDR2 SASEGT. This CDR3 spans 13 amino acids. The CDR3 spells CASRTDRRYGYTF. DNA for the CDR3: TGTGCCAGCAGGACCGACAGGCGCTATGGCTACACCTTC.

The chain is built from TRBV28 and TRBJ1-2; 7 bases are a match to TRBD1. Trimming removed 2 bases from V and 8 bases from J; junction bases left unmatched: 8. CDR3 length equals 14 residues. Germline CDR1 is MDHEN and CDR2 is SYDVKM. The CDR3 region is CASSLGTQGTGYTF. In DNA, the CDR3 is TGTGCCAGCAGTTTAGGCACACAGGGGACCGGCTACACCTTC.